The sequence of this T cell receptor (beta chain) was determined in a study of blood T cell repertoires in COVID-19. The overall study: COVID-19 samples from acute and convalescent phases originated in the United States, Italy and Spain.

The age range of participants was about 18 to 100 years, with residence in under 30 US areas. Researchers sorted participants into cohorts using their self-reported clinical history. The length of the CDR3 is 13 residues. Germline lookup yields CDR1 SGHTA and CDR2 FQGNSA. Unmatched junction bases numbered 8, after V lost 11 bases and J lost 7 bases. The authors' processing: For nucleated cells, counts were estimated from reference gene primer amplification. Here immunoSEQ multiplex PCR was the method, and the copy in TCRdb shows in-frame clones only, minus some. Clone size and the V and J calls come from that table; the DNA yielded D and trimming. The top ten hold under 1.5% of the sample, which has roughly 74,000 clones, roughly 91% seen once.

Sequences were obtained from PBMCs or T cells enriched from blood (not recorded which). V is TRBV7-2 and J is TRBJ2-1, with TRBD2 identical over 10 bases. The TCR sequence derives from a woman aged 50 to 65 with acute COVID-19. The CDR3 loop reads CAGRAGGGNEQFF. DNA of the CDR3: TGTGCCGGAAGAGCGGGAGGGGGAAATGAGCAGTTCTTC.